Shown below are 18 T cell receptor beta chains from a single sample sequenced in a study of regulatory T cells after allogeneic stem cell transplantation. The TCR beta CDR3 region was amplified from SMARTer RACE cDNA made from RNA. From the 5' RACE reads, TCRdb called clonotypes with MiXCR, one entry per CDR3 protein. The data show fewer than 6,000 distinct CDR3 sequences, roughly 95% seen once. The source was sorted CD4+ T cells from blood (whether regulatory or conventional is not recorded), collected 30 days after allogeneic stem cell transplant. The receptor source for this set is a human patient who had an allogeneic stem cell transplant, so the T cells may come from the graft donor.

Concerning this clonotype itself: Sequence at one end of the junction differs from germline and may be a read error. This chain links TRBV5-1 with TRBJ1-4, with D perhaps matching TRBD1 (5 bases). The germline CDR1 and CDR2 sequences are SGHRS and YFSETQ. This CDR3 spans 14 amino acids. The CDR3 bases are TGCGCCAGCAGCTCCGGGACGGCTAATGAAAAACTGTATTTT. It specifies CASSSGTANEKLYF.

The chain is built from TRBV20-1 and TRBJ2-5; tentative D call: TRBD1 (6 bases). The CDR3 spans 14 residues. Deletions cut 3 bases from V and 10 bases from J, with 21 bases between. CDR1 and CDR2 (germline): DFQATT, SNEGSKA (reference sequence). The CDR3 DNA follows: TGCAGTGCTAGGGTCGTGGGGGCCGGAGACATCCAGTACTTC. It translates to CSARVVGAGDIQYF.

J is TRBJ2-6 and V is TRBV7-3; 9 bases agree with TRBD1. J was trimmed by 16 bases and V by 9 bases; bases with no gene match: 19. Germline V gene lookup returns CDR1 SGHTA and CDR2 FQGTGA. This CDR3 comprises 15 residues. This CDR3 is CASNKQGAGASELTF. The CDR3, as DNA: TGTGCCAGTAACAAACAGGGGGCAGGGGCCAGCGAGCTGACTTTC. Looking up the rest from reference TRBV7-3 and TRBJ2-6 gives the full variable domain: GAGVSQTPSNKVTEKGKYVELRCDPISGHTALYWYRQSLGQGPEFLIYFQGTGAADDSGLPNDRFFAVRPEGSVSTLKIQRTERGDSAVYLCASNKQGAGASELTFGAGSRLTVL.

As to this clonotype: One end of the junction is discordant with germline, which a read error may explain. V is TRBV5-4 and J is TRBJ2-5; 9 bases are shared with TRBD1. Germline V lookup: CDR1 SGHNT, CDR2 YYREEE (reference sequence). There are 15 residues in the CDR3. CDR3: CASSLDGQGPEAQYF. The CDR3 region has the DNA TGTGCCAGCAGCTTAGACGGACAGGGGCCAGAGGCCCAGTACTTC.

A word on this clonotype: A junction end diverges from the germline sequence, so it may reflect a read error. J is TRBJ2-5 and V is TRBV5-4, with TRBD1 matching over 7 bases. The DNA end favors TRBJ2-1, so the J call may be wrong. CDR3 length equals 15 residues. Per germline, CDR1 SGHNT and CDR2 YYREEE (reference sequence). CDR3 amino acids: CANSRRGQGEGTQFF. Written as DNA, the CDR3 is TGTGCCAACAGCCGAAGGGGTCAGGGGGAAGGGACCCAGTTCTTC.

Points on this clonotype: Sequence at one end of the junction differs from germline and may be a read error. This chain uses TRBV20-1 with TRBJ2-2; maybe TRBD2 (7 bases). The CDR3 consists of 18 residues. Germline CDR1 and CDR2: DFQATT and SNEGSKA (reference sequence). As DNA, the CDR3 is TGCCGTGCTTGGGGGGGCCGGGGCAGGGCAGGCGGCACCGGGGAGCTGTTTTTT. It is translated as CRAWGGRGRAGGTGELFF.

Concerning this clonotype itself: An end of the junction differs from the germline gene, which may be a read error. This sequence joins TRBV9 and TRBJ2-7; D possibly corresponds to TRBD2 (5 bases). The germline gives CDR1 SGDLS, CDR2 YYNGEE. The length of the CDR3 is 13 residues. Here the CDR3 reads CGGRPSAVSEHCF. The CDR3 DNA follows: TGCGGCGGCAGACCATCAGCGGTAAGCGAGCATTGCTTC.

The rearrangement links TRBV5-1 to TRBJ1-2; perhaps TRBD1 as D (5 bases). Per the germline V gene, CDR1 is SGHRS and CDR2 is YFSETQ. The CDR3 length is 15 residues. CDR3 in amino acids: CSTTLKADTDDGYTF. The CDR3 region has the DNA TGCTCCACCACCTTGAAGGCGGACACTGATGATGGCTACACCTTC.

A remark on this clonotype: Given the absence of the conserved phenylalanine or tryptophan at the CDR3 end, a read error is likely. No DNA is shown, since the ends of the CDR3 on it are uncertain; the CDR3 is the one TCRdb lists. The CDR3 region is CASCQSREADKTLQHL. The rearrangement joins TRBV4-1 to TRBJ1-6. CDR1 and CDR2 from the germline V gene are MGHRA and YSYEKL. The CDR3 spans 16 residues, counting both ends.

The chain combines TRBV20-1 with TRBJ2-3, with D tentatively TRBD2 (5 bases). The DNA end is more similar to TRBJ2-7, so the J call may be wrong. This CDR3 region has 15 residues. Germline values: CDR1 DFQATT, CDR2 SNEGSKA (reference sequence). CDR3 protein: CSGRDPWGEGNTQYF. The CDR3 nucleotides read TGCAGCGGTAGAGATCCATGGGGAGAGGGAAATACGCAGTACTTC.

A word on this clonotype: One end of the junction is discordant with germline, which a read error may explain. The chain recombines TRBV5-5 with TRBJ2-1, with a tentative D call TRBD2 (6 bases). CDR3 length: 16 amino acids. Germline V CDR1 and CDR2: SGHKS, YYEKEE (reference sequence). The CDR3 sequence is CACGGVARGPYNEQFF. As DNA, the CDR3 is TGCGCCTGCGGCGGGGTCGCACGGGGCCCGTACAATGAGCAGTTCTTC.

Remarks on this clonotype: The CDR3 does not end in the conserved phenylalanine or tryptophan, so this is likely a read error. The DNA is left out, because the CDR3 cannot be placed on it with certainty; the CDR3 is given as TCRdb lists it. The genes are TRBV5-1 and TRBJ1-2; the D call of TRBD1 is as the table states it, not checked on the DNA. Germline V gene data show CDR1 as SGHRS and CDR2 as YFSETQ. A total of 15 residues make up the CDR3, ends included. The CDR3 sequence: CASSLKGDTDYGYAI.

Concerning this clonotype: Compared with germline, one end of the junction differs, possibly owing to a read error. V and J are TRBV6-5 and TRBJ2-5; D possibly uses TRBD1 or TRBD2 (5 bases each). This CDR3 contains 14 residues. The germline CDR1 and CDR2 sequences are MNHEY and SVGAGI. The CDR3 spells CARSPRGRHEAQYF. CDR3 coding DNA: TGTGCCCGCAGTCCTCGGGGCCGACACGAGGCCCAGTACTTC.

In the case of this clonotype: At one boundary the junction diverges from the germline segment, which might be a read error. The V call is TRBV29-1, the J call TRBJ2-1; the D gene could be TRBD1 or TRBD2 (5 bases each). Germline V gene data show CDR1 as SQVTM and CDR2 as ANQGSEA. The CDR3 loop spans 16 amino acids. The CDR3 nucleotides read TGCAGCGTGACCCCCGGGACGGCGGGTTCCGACAAGGAGCAGTTCTTC. It specifies CSVTPGTAGSDKEQFF.

This rearrangement joins TRBV29-1 to TRBJ1-1; no firm D call. The germline gives CDR1 SQVTM, CDR2 ANQGSEA. The CDR3 runs 14 residues. V dropped 6 bases and J dropped 0 bases, with 14 bases sitting between them. The CDR3 reads CSVSGGKMNTEAFF. For the CDR3, the DNA is TGCAGCGTCTCTGGTGGGAAAATGAACACTGAAGCTTTCTTT.

About this clonotype: An end of the junction does not agree with germline; a read error may underlie this. J is TRBJ1-2 and V is TRBV4-1; D gene unclear. CDR1 MGHRA and CDR2 YSYEKL come from the germline V gene. The CDR3 runs 15 residues. The CDR3 region has the DNA TGCGCCGGCATCCCCCAGGTATACATTAGCTATGGCTCCTCCTTC. It encodes CAGIPQVYISYGSSF.

The rearrangement uses TRBV29-1 and TRBJ2-7, with 7 bases lining up with TRBD1. From germline, CDR1 is SQVTM and CDR2 ANQGSEA. The J segment lost 5 bases and the V segment lost 7 bases, leaving 14 bases of the junction unmatched. This CDR3 is built from 14 residues. CDR3 sequence reads: CSAPEPGQTDEQYF. CDR3 bases: TGCAGCGCCCCAGAGCCGGGACAGACCGACGAGCAGTACTTC.

Note on this clonotype: An end of the junction differs from the germline gene, which may be a read error. The chain employs TRBV7-2 and TRBJ2-7, with D hard to call. This CDR3 region has 18 residues. Germline V gene sequence: CDR1 SGHTA, CDR2 FQGNSA. The CDR3 DNA follows: TGTGCCAGCAGCATAGACAAGGAAAGGGTAAATCCGGCCTACGGGCAGTACTTC. It specifies CASSIDKERVNPAYGQYF.